These T cell receptor beta chains were read from a single sample in a study of beta chain features in type 1 diabetes. Sequencing was performed with immunoSEQ multiplex PCR; in TCRdb, only in-frame clones are kept and a portion is missing. The repertoire includes some 700,000 clones, 13% of them detected once, and 0.02% to 0.025% sits in the top ten. The sample taken for sequencing was naive CD4+ T cells from blood. The receptor source for this set is a man younger than 35 with type 1 diabetes. Each CDR3 is given with its conserved first and last residue. The order of the fields is clone size, J gene, CDR3 length, V gene, D gene, CDR3 protein, CDR3 DNA. A D gene is named only where the DNA matches it firmly. Rows give clone size only sometimes, using once, few, many, or a class for an expanded clone.

>-|TRBJ1-3|16|TRBV9|TRBD1
CASSAETGQVGNTIYF
TGTGCCAGCAGCGCAGAGACAGGGCAGGTTGGAAACACCATATATTTT
>few|TRBJ1-5|15|TRBV7-2|-
CASSLDSISNQPQHF
TGTGCCAGCAGCCTCGACAGCATTAGCAATCAGCCCCAGCATTTT
>few|TRBJ2-5|15|TRBV11-2|TRBD2
CASSSLAGGQETQYF
TGTGCCAGCAGCTCACTAGCGGGGGGCCAAGAGACCCAGTACTTC
>few|TRBJ2-7|15|TRBV28|TRBD1
CASSLPSGQAYEQYF
TGTGCCAGCAGCTTGCCCTCGGGACAGGCCTACGAGCAGTACTTC
>few|TRBJ1-4|14|TRBV13|-
CASSRGGKGEKLFF
TGTGCCAGCAGCAGGGGAGGGAAGGGTGAAAAACTGTTTTTT
>-|TRBJ2-3|16|TRBV6-5|TRBD1
CASSYSGQGGPDTQYF
TGTGCCAGCAGTTACTCGGGACAGGGTGGCCCAGATACGCAGTATTTT
>-|TRBJ2-3|16|TRBV7-6|TRBD1
CASSSPGQGSTDTQYF
TGTGCCAGCAGCTCTCCGGGACAGGGATCCACAGATACGCAGTATTTT
>-|TRBJ2-1|16|TRBV30|TRBD2
CAVSREGGGSYNEQFF
TGTGCCGTATCAAGAGAAGGCGGGGGCTCCTACAATGAGCAGTTCTTC
>-|TRBJ1-5|8|TRBV6-1|-
CASSEQHF
TGTGCCAGCAGTGAACAGCATTTT
>few|TRBJ1-6|13|TRBV5-1|-
CASSLILGSPLHF
TGCGCCAGCAGCTTAATCTTAGGTTCACCCCTCCACTTT
>-|TRBJ1-6|13|TRBV30|TRBD1
CAGAGQGVSPLHF
TGTGCCGGGGCTGGACAGGGGGTATCACCCCTCCACTTT
>-|TRBJ2-7|14|TRBV27|-
CASRKLSSPYEQYF
TGTGCCAGCCGAAAATTATCAAGTCCCTACGAGCAGTACTTC
>-|TRBJ1-5|14|TRBV6-6|TRBD1
CASNTDRDNQPQHF
TGTGCCAGCAATACGGACAGGGACAATCAGCCCCAGCATTTT
>few|TRBJ1-1|11|TRBV4-2|-
CASNRDNEAFF
TGTGCCAGCAACCGGGACAACGAAGCTTTCTTT
>-|TRBJ1-5|13|TRBV29-1|-
CSVEDNEGQPQHF
TGCAGCGTTGAAGATAATGAGGGTCAGCCCCAGCATTTT
>-|TRBJ2-7|17|TRBV19|-
CASSIGVGRIGVYEQYF
TGTGCCAGTAGTATCGGGGTAGGGCGTATCGGAGTTTACGAGCAGTACTTC
>few|TRBJ2-1|15|TRBV4-2|TRBD2
CASSRTSGTYNEQFF
TGTGCCAGCAGCCGAACTAGCGGAACCTACAATGAGCAGTTCTTC
>-|TRBJ2-3|16|TRBV11-2|-
CASSLTQGSGTDTQYF
TGTGCCAGCAGCTTAACCCAGGGTTCTGGCACAGATACGCAGTATTTT
>few|TRBJ1-1|14|TRBV28|-
CASSPPGENTEAFF
TGTGCCAGCAGTCCCCCGGGGGAGAACACTGAAGCTTTCTTT
>-|TRBJ2-7|15|TRBV11-3|-
CASSFGNAQGYEQYF
TGTGCCAGCAGCTTCGGAAACGCACAGGGTTACGAGCAGTACTTC
>few|TRBJ2-7|16|TRBV11-3|-
CASSLGDREARYEQYF
TGTGCCAGCAGCTTAGGCGACAGGGAGGCCCGCTACGAGCAGTACTTC
>few|TRBJ2-1|13|TRBV6-5|-
CASRSQGGNEQFF
TGTGCCAGCAGATCCCAGGGGGGGAATGAGCAGTTCTTC
>few|TRBJ1-1|15|TRBV12-5|TRBD1
CASGLEGQSNTEAFF
TGTGCTAGTGGTTTGGAGGGACAGTCAAACACTGAAGCTTTCTTT
>-|TRBJ2-7|12|TRBV30|-
CAWTPGWGEQYF
TGTGCCTGGACCCCAGGGTGGGGGGAGCAGTACTTC
>few|TRBJ1-6|15|TRBV9|-
CASSAGGGNGAPLHF
TGTGCCAGCAGCGCCGGTGGGGGCAACGGAGCACCCCTCCACTTT
>-|TRBJ2-3|16|TRBV25-1|TRBD2
CASSEQAGGRTDTQYF
TGTGCCAGCAGTGAACAAGCGGGGGGGCGGACAGATACGCAGTATTTT
>few|TRBJ1-1|15|TRBV4-2|TRBD1
CASSQQPGQGTEAFF
TGTGCCAGCAGCCAACAGCCGGGACAGGGCACTGAAGCTTTCTTT
>few|TRBJ1-1|13|TRBV29-1|-
CSVAGRLNTEAFF
TGCAGCGTTGCAGGCAGGTTGAACACTGAAGCTTTCTTT
>few|TRBJ1-2|14|TRBV5-1|-
CASSLDGPGGGYTF
TGCGCCAGCAGCTTGGACGGCCCGGGTGGAGGCTACACCTTC
>few|TRBJ2-3|12|TRBV5-1|-
CASSLVADTQYF
TGCGCCAGCAGCTTGGTCGCAGATACGCAGTATTTT
>-|TRBJ1-1|13|TRBV29-1|-
CSVDRGQGTEAFF
TGCAGCGTTGACAGGGGCCAGGGGACTGAAGCTTTCTTT
>-|TRBJ2-1|15|TRBV5-1|TRBD2
CASSLGRGGYNEQFF
TGCGCCAGCAGCTTGGGTAGGGGAGGGTACAATGAGCAGTTCTTC
>few|TRBJ1-2|14|TRBV6-5|-
CASSYSLDNYGYTF
TGTGCCAGCAGTTACTCGCTAGATAACTATGGCTACACCTTC
>few|TRBJ1-5|13|TRBV5-1|-
CASSFRGNQPQHF
TGCGCCAGCAGCTTTAGAGGGAATCAGCCCCAGCATTTT
>few|TRBJ2-5|13|TRBV28|-
CASSFFLVETQYF
TGTGCCAGCAGTTTTTTTTTGGTGGAGACCCAGTACTTC
>few|TRBJ2-7|16|TRBV29-1|-
CSVEQLRDRTSYEQYF
TGCAGCGTTGAGCAACTCCGGGACCGGACCTCCTACGAGCAGTACTTC
>few|TRBJ1-5|11|TRBV29-1|-
CSPRKNQPQHF
TGCAGCCCCAGGAAGAATCAGCCCCAGCATTTT
>-|TRBJ1-6|12|TRBV28|-
CASSFNNSPLHF
TGTGCCAGCAGTTTTAATAATTCACCCCTCCACTTT
>-|TRBJ1-5|14|TRBV5-1|-
CASSLDGGNQPQHF
TGCGCCAGCAGCTTGGATGGGGGCAATCAGCCCCAGCATTTT
>few|TRBJ2-2|14|TRBV29-1|TRBD1
CSVGKGTGAGELFF
TGCAGCGTTGGAAAGGGGACAGGGGCCGGGGAGCTGTTTTTT
>-|TRBJ2-7|15|TRBV9|-
CASSTRGGRAYEQYF
TGTGCCAGCAGCACTAGGGGGGGACGCGCCTACGAGCAGTACTTC
>-|TRBJ2-2|14|TRBV9|TRBD2
CASSSRGDTGELFF
TGTGCCAGCAGCTCCCGGGGGGACACCGGGGAGCTGTTTTTT
>few|TRBJ1-6|16|TRBV7-2|-
CASSLDGFVTNSPLHF
TGTGCCAGCAGCTTAGATGGTTTTGTGACAAATTCACCCCTCCACTTT
>-|TRBJ2-7|13|TRBV6-1|-
CASTDIVRNEQYF
TGTGCCAGCACTGACATTGTTCGAAACGAGCAGTACTTC
>few|TRBJ2-2|15|TRBV25-1|TRBD1
CAVRTGDLGTGELFF
TGTGCCGTCCGGACAGGAGATTTGGGCACCGGGGAGCTGTTTTTT
>-|TRBJ2-7|16|TRBV4-1|-
CASSHPGARTSYEQYF
TGCGCCAGCAGCCACCCGGGGGCGCGGACTTCCTACGAGCAGTACTTC